What follows are 6 T cell receptor beta chains derived from one specimen sequenced in a study of T cells after yellow fever vaccination. Each CDR3 protein is one row after TCRdb ran MiXCR on the 5' RACE reads. The table includes hundreds of thousands of distinct CDR3 sequences, approximately 3.8% detected once. The sequenced sample was PBMCs, obtained on the day of the yellow fever booster vaccination. These receptors were taken from a man between 18 and 35 years old who received the YFV17D yellow fever vaccine.

In its sample, this clonotype was seen a few times. V usage is TRBV6-2 or TRBV6-3 and J usage is TRBJ1-1, with D hard to call. The CDR3 length is 14 residues. V lost 4 bases, J lost 6 bases, and 15 bases lay in between. Germline V gives CDR1 MNHEY, CDR2 SVGEGT. The CDR3 DNA is TGTGCCAGCAGTTTCAGGAGGCTTTGGCCTGAAGCTTTCTTT. Encoded protein: CASSFRRLWPEAFF.

This clonotype was observed a single time. Since a much larger clone is just one base distant, this may be a read error. The chain joins TRBV6-6 to TRBJ2-2, with a weak D call TRBD1 (5 bases). The germline gives CDR1 MNHNY, CDR2 SVGAGI (reference sequence). The CDR3 sequence is 17 residues long. Trimming pared 5 bases from V and 1 base from J, leaving 17 bases between. The CDR3 loop reads CASSVREGLWNTGELFF. The CDR3 DNA follows: TGTGCCAGCAGTGTCAGGGAAGGTCTGTGGAACACCGGGGAGCTGTTTTTT.

This clonotype came up many times. The CDR3 protein is CASSLVENTGELFF. The CDR3 bases are TGCGCCAGCAGCTTGGTCGAGAACACCGGGGAGCTGTTTTTT. The chain couples TRBV5-1 to TRBJ2-2, with D hard to call. This CDR3 spans 14 amino acids. Germline V lookup: CDR1 SGHRS, CDR2 YFSETQ. V lost 0 bases, J lost 1 base, and 4 bases lay in between.

At least ten counts were recorded for this clonotype. As DNA, the CDR3 is TGTGCCAGCAGCTTCAGCCAGCGGGGGTTCCGAGAGACCCAGTACTTC. Translated, it gives CASSFSQRGFRETQYF. The rearrangement joins TRBV5-6 to TRBJ2-5; 8 bases are a match to TRBD2. The V gene's germline CDR1 is SGHDT and CDR2 YYEEEE. CDR3 length equals 16 residues. The V gene end was trimmed by 2 bases and the J gene end by 4 bases; junction bases not matched to a gene: 10.

This chain joins TRBV12-3 or TRBV12-4 and TRBJ1-5; perhaps TRBD1 as D (6 bases). The V end lost 4 bases, the J end lost 1 base, and 14 bases lay between the germline ends. The length of the CDR3 is 16 residues. The CDR3 region is CASSSGGLGSNQPQHF. The DNA of the CDR3 is TGTGCCAGCAGTTCTGGGGGCCTTGGAAGCAATCAGCCCCAGCATTTT.

V and J are TRBV5-6 and TRBJ2-7, with 10 bases aligning to TRBD1. Germline V lookup: CDR1 SGHDT, CDR2 YYEEEE. The V segment lost 4 bases and the J segment 3 bases; nucleotides outside the gene matches: 7. The CDR3 length is 15 residues. The CDR3 sequence is CASSVPGQGYYEQYF. The CDR3 nucleotides read TGTGCCAGCAGCGTACCGGGACAGGGGTACTACGAGCAGTACTTC. Looking up the rest from reference TRBV5-6 and TRBJ2-7 gives the full variable domain: DAGVTQSPTHLIKTRGQQVTLRCSPKSGHDTVSWYQQALGQGPQFIFQYYEEEERQRGNFPDRFSGHQFPNYSSELNVNALLLGDSALYLCASSVPGQGYYEQYFGPGTRLTVT.